The 29 T cell receptor beta chains given below trace back to one sample, sequenced in a study of vaccination effects on CD4 cells after COVID-19. Isolation of CD4+ T cells took place after approximately ten days of culture. Sequencing used immunoSEQ multiplex PCR; TCRdb keeps in-frame clones, though not all of them. The sample records approximately 30,000 clones, 50% to 70% being singletons. These TCRs are of unknown antigen specificity. The source was CD4+ T cells from PBMCs cultured without peptide, collected before COVID-19 vaccination. These receptor sequences come from a human donor who received a COVID-19 vaccine.

This chain links TRBV2 with TRBJ2-3, with TRBD2 matching over 8 bases. J gave up 3 bases and V 6 bases, and 8 bases lay outside the gene matches. This CDR3 comprises 15 residues. Germline V gives CDR1 SNHLY, CDR2 FYNNEI. The CDR3 is CASSVSGRITDTQYF. For the CDR3, the DNA is TGTGCCAGCAGCGTAAGCGGGAGAATAACAGATACGCAGTATTTT.

This chain uses TRBV27 with TRBJ1-6; unclear D gene. This CDR3 has 16 amino acids. Germline V lookup: CDR1 MNHEY, CDR2 SMNVEV (reference sequence). Trimming took 0 bases from V and 6 from J, leaving 12 bases between them. DNA of the CDR3: TGTGCCAGCAGTTTATCGGCAGTCATGGGTAATTCACCCCTCCACTTT. This codes for CASSLSAVMGNSPLHF.

The chain uses TRBV7-9 and TRBJ1-2, with 7 nucleotides matching TRBD1. The CDR3 is made up of 15 amino acids. Trimming removed 3 bases from V and 3 bases from J; junction bases left unmatched: 7. Germline assignment: CDR1 SEHNR and CDR2 FQNEAQ (reference sequence). This chain's CDR3 is CASSLVWDSDYGYTF. The CDR3 nucleotides read TGTGCCAGCAGCTTGGTATGGGACAGTGACTATGGCTACACCTTC. The whole variable domain, filled in from reference TRBV7-9 and TRBJ1-2, reads DTGVSQNPRHKITKRGQNVTFRCDPISEHNRLYWYRQTLGQGPEFLTYFQNEAQLEKSRLLSDRFSAERPKGSFSTLEIQRTEQGDSAMYLCASSLVWDSDYGYTFGSGTRLTVV.

This chain links TRBV11-3 with TRBJ2-1; 9 positions match TRBD2. CDR1 and CDR2 (germline): SGHNT, YENEEA. This CDR3 has 18 amino acids. Trimming removed 3 bases from V and 0 bases from J; junction bases left unmatched: 9. DNA of the CDR3: TGTGCCAGCAGCTTCGGGGTAGCGGGAGTGGGCTCCTACAATGAGCAGTTCTTC. Protein: CASSFGVAGVGSYNEQFF.

The genes are TRBV18 and TRBJ1-1; D is ambiguous. V lost 2 bases, J lost 1 base, and 8 bases lay in between. This CDR3 is built from 14 residues. CDR1 KGHSH and CDR2 LQKENI come from the germline V gene. CDR3 region: CASSPIQQNTEAFF. CDR3 bases: TGTGCCAGCTCACCAATCCAGCAGAACACTGAAGCTTTCTTT.

The V call is TRBV6-1, the J call TRBJ1-3; no definite D call. V was clipped by 2 bases and J by 1 base, with 9 bases between them. CDR1 is MNHNS, CDR2 SASEGT, per germline. CDR3 size: 15 residues. CDR3 nucleotides: TGTGCCAGCAGTGAATTAGGTATATCTGGAAACACCATATATTTT. As protein: CASSELGISGNTIYF.

V is TRBV6-5 and J is TRBJ2-7; either TRBD1 or TRBD2 may fit D (7 bases each). Trimming stripped 8 bases from V and 5 bases from J, with 13 bases between. Germline loops: CDR1 MNHEY, CDR2 SVGAGI. This CDR3 region has 12 residues. CDR3 coding DNA: TGTGCCAGCCAGGGGGGGACCCACGAGCAGTACTTC. This gives the protein CASQGGTHEQYF.

The V call is TRBV7-9, the J call TRBJ2-1; TRBD2 matches 7 bases. CDR3 length: 12 amino acids. Germline loops: CDR1 SEHNR, CDR2 FQNEAQ (reference sequence). The J segment lost 10 bases and the V segment lost 5 bases, leaving 5 bases of the junction unmatched. In DNA, the CDR3 is TGTGCCAGCAGCCGGGACTACCGAGAGCAGTTCTTC. This translates into CASSRDYREQFF.

V and J are TRBV11-2 and TRBJ2-3; 7 nucleotides line up with TRBD2. CDR1 and CDR2 from the germline V gene are SGHAT and FQNNGV. With V trimmed by 5 bases and J by 3 bases, 14 bases remained unmatched. This CDR3 has 17 residues. The DNA of the CDR3 is TGTGCCAGCAGCCCCGGGACTATCTGGAGGGATACAGATACGCAGTATTTT. It specifies CASSPGTIWRDTDTQYF.

In its sample, this clone was seen once. The chain links TRBV12-5 to TRBJ2-5; 10 nucleotides line up with TRBD2. V gave up 3 bases and J gave up 6 bases; unmatched junction bases: 4. Per germline, CDR1 LGHNT and CDR2 FRNRAP. The CDR3 totals 14 residues. The CDR3 DNA sequence: TGTGCTAGTGGTTTTACTAGCGGGATGCAGACCCAGTACTTC. It yields the protein CASGFTSGMQTQYF.

V is TRBV5-1 and J is TRBJ2-5, with TRBD1 as a possible D gene (5 bases). There are 15 residues in the CDR3. V was trimmed by 1 base and J by 2 bases, leaving 12 bases between them. Looked up from germline, CDR1 is SGHRS and CDR2 is YFSETQ. The chain's CDR3 is CASSLNLGVQETQYF. The CDR3 region has the DNA TGCGCCAGCAGCTTGAACTTAGGGGTTCAAGAGACCCAGTACTTC.

CDR3 in amino acids: CASSTRQGGETQYF. The CDR3 bases are TGCGCCAGCAGCACCCGACAGGGGGGAGAGACCCAGTACTTC. The V gene is TRBV4-1, the J gene TRBJ2-5; 9 nucleotides line up with TRBD1. CDR3 length equals 14 residues. With V trimmed by 5 bases and J by 4 bases, 5 bases remained unmatched. In germline, CDR1 is MGHRA, CDR2 YSYEKL.

The genes are TRBV7-2 and TRBJ1-5; D is ambiguous. Germline values: CDR1 SGHTA, CDR2 FQGNSA. The CDR3 is 12 amino acids. Trimming removed 1 base at V and 11 bases at J, with 9 bases between. CDR3 in amino acids: CASSLDVGTQHF. As DNA, the CDR3 is TGTGCCAGCAGCTTAGACGTGGGGACCCAGCATTTT.

This clone was counted between two and nine times. This chain links TRBV24-1 with TRBJ1-5; no clear D gene. The V gene's germline CDR1 is KGHDR and CDR2 SFDVKD. The CDR3 consists of 14 residues. The V end was cut by 8 bases, the J end by 1 base, with 11 bases between. CDR3 DNA sequence: TGTGCCACCATTAAACGCATCAGCAATCAGCCCCAGCATTTT. Translating it yields CATIKRISNQPQHF.

The chain links TRBV19 to TRBJ1-5; no reliable D call. V shed 3 bases and J shed 0 bases, with 12 bases lying between them. Germline assignment: CDR1 LNHDA and CDR2 SQIVND (reference sequence). The CDR3 consists of 16 residues. For the CDR3, the DNA is TGTGCCAGTAGTATCCTTGGAGGTTATAGCAATCAGCCCCAGCATTTT. Translated, it gives CASSILGGYSNQPQHF. The entire variable domain, with the rest obtained from reference TRBV19 and TRBJ1-5, is as follows: DGGITQSPKYLFRKEGQNVTLSCEQNLNHDAMYWYRQDPGQGLRLIYYSQIVNDFQKGDIAEGYSVSREKKESFPLTVTSAQKNPTAFYLCASSILGGYSNQPQHFGDGTRLSIL.

J is TRBJ1-1 and V is TRBV5-1; 8 nucleotides agree with TRBD1. The CDR3 covers 15 residues. V lost 2 bases to trimming and J lost 7 bases; unmatched junction nucleotides: 10. Looked up from germline, CDR1 is SGHRS and CDR2 is YFSETQ. The CDR3 coding sequence is TGCGCCAGCAGCTTAGCATCAGGGGGCAGGGGTGAAGCTTTCTTT. Its protein product is CASSLASGGRGEAFF.

This chain links TRBV5-1 with TRBJ2-5, with 9 bases identical to TRBD1. There are 16 residues in the CDR3. Germline values: CDR1 SGHRS, CDR2 YFSETQ. V dropped 4 bases and J dropped 0; count of bases not matched to a gene: 7. The DNA of the CDR3 is TGCGCCAGCAGCGCCGGGACAGGGAACGACCAAGAGACCCAGTACTTC. Amino acids: CASSAGTGNDQETQYF.

The rearrangement joins TRBV10-3 to TRBJ2-7; 7 bases map to TRBD1. The CDR3 spans 14 residues. V was pared by 0 bases and J by 6 bases, with 5 bases of the junction left unmatched. Germline V gene data show CDR1 as ENHRY and CDR2 as SYGVKD. Here the CDR3 reads CAISESTGSAEQYF. In DNA form, the CDR3 reads TGTGCCATCAGTGAGTCGACAGGGTCAGCCGAGCAGTACTTC.

The rearrangement joins TRBV30 to TRBJ1-2, with D hard to call. Trimming left V 2 bases short and J 5 bases short, with 9 bases between. The germline CDR1 and CDR2 sequences are GTSNPN and SVGIG (reference sequence). CDR3 length: 12 residues. The CDR3 nucleotides are TGTGCCTGGAGTATTTCGGGTTATGGCTACACCTTC. Translation gives CAWSISGYGYTF. Full variable domain (remainder filled in from reference TRBV30 and TRBJ1-2): SQTIHQWPATLVQPVGSPLSLECTVEGTSNPNLYWYRQAAGRGLQLLFYSVGIGQISSEVPQNLSASRPQDRQFILSSKKLLLSDSGFYLCAWSISGYGYTFGSGTRLTVV.

The V gene is TRBV7-2, the J gene TRBJ1-5; D not resolved. Germline CDR1 is SGHTA and CDR2 is FQGNSA. The V end lost 4 bases, the J end lost 7 bases, and 11 bases lay between the germline ends. This CDR3 comprises 13 residues. The CDR3 nucleotides are TGTGCCAGCAGCTACAAGGTGGAGCAGCCCCAGCATTTT. This sequence encodes CASSYKVEQPQHF.

The V call is TRBV7-2, the J call TRBJ2-3; no clear D. V dropped 1 base and J dropped 0 bases, with 8 bases sitting between them. The CDR3 has 15 amino acids. Per germline, CDR1 SGHTA and CDR2 FQGNSA. The chain's CDR3 is CASSLDGRSTDTQYF. The CDR3 DNA reads as TGTGCCAGCAGCTTAGATGGACGGAGCACAGATACGCAGTATTTT.

This clone was observed a handful of times. The CDR3 region is CASKQGEETQYF. The DNA for the CDR3 is TGCGCCAGCAAGCAGGGGGAAGAGACCCAGTACTTC. This chain links TRBV5-1 with TRBJ2-5; 7 bases fit TRBD1. Germline trimming cut 6 bases from V and 3 bases from J; bases unmatched to any gene: 2. CDR1 is SGHRS, CDR2 YFSETQ, per germline. The CDR3 runs to 12 residues.

This rearrangement joins TRBV29-1 to TRBJ1-2; 7 bases align to TRBD1. Per the germline V gene, CDR1 is SQVTM and CDR2 is ANQGSEA. The CDR3 covers 16 residues. Trimming cost V 7 bases and J 4 bases; bases outside gene matches: 18. CDR3 DNA sequence: TGCAGCGCCACGACAGGACAGGCATCCGGGCCCTATGGCTACACCTTC. It is translated as CSATTGQASGPYGYTF.

This clone was seen only a few times. V and J are TRBV27 and TRBJ2-1; tentatively, D is TRBD2 (6 bases). The CDR3 runs to 14 residues. V lost 0 bases, J lost 7 bases, and 10 bases lay in between. From germline, CDR1 is MNHEY and CDR2 SMNVEV (reference sequence). DNA of the CDR3: TGTGCCAGCAGTTTATCACGGGGGTCGAATGAGCAGTTCTTC. Translated: CASSLSRGSNEQFF.

The genes are TRBV3-1 (or the pseudogene TRBV3-2) and TRBJ2-1, with D possibly TRBD2 on 5 matching bases. Germline CDR1 reads LGHDT; CDR2 reads YNNKEL (reference sequence). The CDR3 has 15 amino acids. V was shortened by 4 bases and J by 1 base, with 11 bases between the two germline ends. The CDR3 loop reads CASSPGVGSYNEQFF. CDR3 coding DNA: TGTGCCAGCAGCCCCGGGGTAGGGTCCTACAATGAGCAGTTCTTC.

This chain joins TRBV27 and TRBJ2-7, with D maybe TRBD1 (6 bases). Germline assignment: CDR1 MNHEY and CDR2 SMNVEV (reference sequence). This CDR3 comprises 14 residues. The germline V and J ends were trimmed by 9 bases and 0 bases, with 15 bases remaining between them. The CDR3, as DNA: TGTGCCAGTCGGGACACCGTCAGCTCCTACGAGCAGTACTTC. Amino acids: CASRDTVSSYEQYF.

The chain couples TRBV9 to TRBJ2-7; 11 positions agree with TRBD2. Germline trimming cut 0 bases from V and 2 bases from J; bases unmatched to any gene: 1. Looked up from germline, CDR1 is SGDLS and CDR2 is YYNGEE. The CDR3 consists of 15 residues. CDR3: CASSVASGGTYEQYF. The CDR3 nucleotides read TGTGCCAGCAGCGTAGCTAGCGGGGGGACCTACGAGCAGTACTTC.

V is TRBV28 and J is TRBJ2-3; 12 bases fit TRBD2. After removal of 3 bases from V and 4 bases from J, the junction contained 5 bases not matched to a gene. CDR1 MDHEN and CDR2 SYDVKM come from the germline V gene. The CDR3 loop spans 16 amino acids. The CDR3: CASSFPTSGSADTQYF. In DNA, the CDR3 is TGTGCCAGCAGTTTCCCGACTAGCGGGAGTGCAGATACGCAGTATTTT.

This rearrangement joins TRBV6-5 to TRBJ2-1, with D maybe TRBD2 (5 bases). Trimming stripped 4 bases from V and 3 bases from J, with 7 bases between. The CDR3 covers 13 residues. Germline V CDR1 and CDR2: MNHEY, SVGAGI. The DNA for the CDR3 is TGTGCCAGCAGTTTAGCGCACTACAATGAGCAGTTCTTC. Translating gives CASSLAHYNEQFF.